The T cell receptor beta chain under discussion was sequenced for a study of persistence of HIV-infected CD4 T cells (TCRdb year 2020). Broadly, across the study: CMV- and HIV-1 Gag-responding CD4+ T cells were isolated from ART-treated individuals so that antigen-driven clonal expansion of HIV-1-infected cells could be examined. The median time the participants had spent on suppressive ART was 8 years. Peripheral blood samples of up to 180 mL were obtained at multiple time points, with the exception of a couple of participants, for whom leukapheresis was performed at a single time point. Proviral sequencing was used to assess clonality among infected cells, whereas TCRbeta sequencing gauged the clonality of all cells within each sorted population. Cross-participant TCR cluster analysis included about 8 participants for CMV and over five participants for Gag.

The immunoSEQ hsTCRB assay version 4, run in survey mode, was used to sequence TCRbeta repertoires from genomic DNA. For TCRbeta sequencing, genomic DNA was diluted to 10 ng/uL, and up to roughly 1 ug was used per sample. The authors' analysis ran thus. Analysis of the TCRbeta data was done in ImmunoSeq Analyzer 3.0, and diversity was computed on productive nucleotide rearrangements. Lower-bound TCR diversity was estimated with the improved Chao index, and clonality with the Gini coefficient using the Immunarch R package. Different nucleotide rearrangements encoding the same CDR3beta amino acid sequence were treated as distinct clonotypes. Differential abundance analysis identified TCRbeta sequences significantly enriched in antigen-responding cells relative to anti-CD3/anti-CD28-activated cells. GLIPH2 clustered TCRs by predicted peptide-MHC specificity, both within individual participants and across merged participant data sets. As stored in TCRdb, this immuneACCESS dataset retains in-frame rearrangements with V and J assigned. A fraction of the clones does not appear; measured against another copy, unresolved V genes explain less than half of the discrepancy, and the remainder lacks a known reason. The V and J calls and clone size are taken from that table; D and trimming were inferred from the DNA. The sample table contains about 40,000 clones; only one count was recorded for around three quarters of them. The ten largest clonotypes hold 12% to 15% of the sample.

What the treatment or condition label conveys for this sample: suppressive antiretroviral therapy. A pool of overlapping 15-mer peptides from HIV-1 Gag, at around 1 ug per peptide per mL, was used to stimulate the cells. Memory CD4+ T cells that did not respond, being CD40L-negative, CD69-negative and CD45RO-high, were sorted as memory populations depleted of antigen-responding cells. HIV-1-infected adults in whom suppressive ART had been started during chronic infection were enrolled as participants. Plasma HIV-1 RNA had been undetectable (below 50 copies/mL) in participants for at least 4 years. To be included, a participant needed positive CMV serology and a CD4+ T cell count above 400 cells/uL. Before stimulation, PBMCs were isolated using density centrifugation and then depleted of CD8+ T cells. Stimulation of CD8-depleted PBMCs was carried out for approximately 17 hours with anti-CD28/CD49d costimulation, CD40-blocking antibody and enfuvirtide, to prevent new infections. Sorting was done on either a Beckman Coulter MoFlo Legacy or an XDP sorter, and propidium iodide was used to exclude dead cells. For samples with more than one million cells, genomic DNA was extracted with the QIAamp DNA Mini Kit, and for all other samples the Quick-DNA Microprep Kit was used.

A remark on this clone: The target of this receptor is not known. There are no base qualities to consult, and no much larger clone falls within one base.

What the authors observed across the whole study: Because the TCR analyses were done in bulk, restricting them to just the rare CMV-responding cells that actually carried HIV-1 proviruses was not possible. TCRbeta richness in CMV- and Gag-responding cells was significantly lower than in anti-CD3/anti-CD28-responding cells; CMV-responding cells had higher oligoclonality than CD3/CD28-stimulated and Gag-responding cells. Within the same sorted populations, TCR oligoclonality correlated with proviral oligoclonality. Only a small number of individuals took part in the study, and only a limited range of antigens was tested. Antigen-responding cells were enriched for expanded CDR3beta sequences that were degenerate, which suggests that CD4+ responses to CMV and Gag underwent convergent selection.

This TCR was recovered from an adult man with HIV who was CMV-seropositive. This material consisted of CD4+ T cells sorted from PBMCs after approximately 18-hour stimulation, taken from a patient who received antiretroviral therapy. Interpreted using the paper, the cell subset or site label stands for: CD40L-CD69- CD45RO-high memory CD4 T cells not responding to Gag peptides.

CDR3 sequence: CASSKGQGAPSNQPQHF. The nucleotide sequence is TGTGCCAGCAGCAAGGGGCAGGGGGCACCGTCCAATCAGCCCCAGCATTTT. The V gene is TRBV7-9 and the J gene is TRBJ1-5; 8 central nucleotides agree with TRBD1. The germline V gene (reference sequence) yields SEHNR for CDR1 and FQNEAQ for CDR2. Taken from cysteine to phenylalanine, the CDR3 has 17 residues. Left in the record is the CDR3 DNA by itself, 51 bases read in frame from the first base. Germline trimming: 5 bases from V, 3 bases from J; junction bases outside gene matches: 12.